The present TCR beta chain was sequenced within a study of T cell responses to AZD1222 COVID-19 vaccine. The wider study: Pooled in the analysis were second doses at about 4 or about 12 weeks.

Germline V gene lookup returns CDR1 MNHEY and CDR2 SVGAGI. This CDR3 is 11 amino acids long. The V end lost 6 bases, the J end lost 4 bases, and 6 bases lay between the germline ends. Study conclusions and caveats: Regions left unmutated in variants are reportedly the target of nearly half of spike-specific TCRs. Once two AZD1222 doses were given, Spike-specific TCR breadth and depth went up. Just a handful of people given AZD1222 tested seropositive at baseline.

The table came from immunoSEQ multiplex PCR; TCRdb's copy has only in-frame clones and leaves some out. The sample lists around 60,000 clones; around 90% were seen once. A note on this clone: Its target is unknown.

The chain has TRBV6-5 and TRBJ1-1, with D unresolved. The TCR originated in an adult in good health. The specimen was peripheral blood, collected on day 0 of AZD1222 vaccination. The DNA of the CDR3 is TGTGCCAGCAGGGGTCTCACTGAAGCTTTCTTT. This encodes CASRGLTEAFF.